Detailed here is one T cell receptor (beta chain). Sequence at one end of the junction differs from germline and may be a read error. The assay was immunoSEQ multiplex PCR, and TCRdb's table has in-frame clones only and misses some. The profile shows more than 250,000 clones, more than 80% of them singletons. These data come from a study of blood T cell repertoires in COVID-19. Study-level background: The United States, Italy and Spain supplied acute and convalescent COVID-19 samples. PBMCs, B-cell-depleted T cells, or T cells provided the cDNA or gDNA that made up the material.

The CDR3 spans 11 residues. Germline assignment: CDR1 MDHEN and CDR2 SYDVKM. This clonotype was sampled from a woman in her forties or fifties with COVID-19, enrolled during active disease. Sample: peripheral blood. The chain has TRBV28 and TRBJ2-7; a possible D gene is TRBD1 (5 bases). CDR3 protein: CASSVTDRYHF. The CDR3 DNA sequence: TGTGCCAGCAGTGTGACAGACCGGTACCACTTC. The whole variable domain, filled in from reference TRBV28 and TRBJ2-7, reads DVKVTQSSRYLVKRTGEKVFLECVQDMDHENMFWYRQDPGLGLRLIYFSYDVKMKEKGDIPEGYSVSREKKERFSLILESASTNQTSMYLCASSVTDRYHFGPGTRLTVT.